This T cell receptor beta chain comes out of a study of cytomegalovirus exposure and HLA in healthy donors. The CDR3 covers 12 residues. Germline V CDR1 and CDR2: GTSNPN, SVGIG (reference sequence). Data came from immunoSEQ multiplex PCR; TCRdb stores just in-frame clones and leaves some out. Of about 220,000 clones in the sample, about nine tenths were seen once. Comment on this clone: One end of the junction is discordant with germline, which a read error may explain.

The TCR originated in a woman under 30 in good health and CMV-seronegative. The specimen sequenced was PBMCs. This chain joins TRBV30 and TRBJ2-3; D is undetermined. CDR3 nucleotides: TGTGCCAGGCGGTTAGCCGCAGAGACGCAGTATTTT. It encodes CARRLAAETQYF.